This TCR beta chain was profiled in a study of siplizumab effects on memory and regulatory T cells. The study, taken as a whole, reports: The study found that mappable alloreactive CD4+ clones averaged around 69% Treg-derived with siplizumab and 25% to 30% in controls. Alloreactive sequences traceable to unstimulated CD4+ memory cells declined significantly under siplizumab.

TCRdb's table, derived via immunoSEQ multiplex PCR, lists solely in-frame clones and lacks some. The table records roughly 56,000 clones, approximately 93% of them present only once. As for this clone: Antigen unknown.

The receptor comes from a human donor in good health. Sequencing was performed on CD8+ T cells sorted from blood.

The CDR3 protein is CASKQREFSEQYF. The CDR3 DNA reads TGCGCCAGCAAACAGCGGGAGTTCAGCGAGCAGTACTTC. The chain combines TRBV10-2 with TRBJ2-7; 8 bases are a match to TRBD2. V lost 7 bases and J lost 6; bases outside the gene matches: 8. The CDR3 sequence is 13 residues long. The V gene's germline CDR1 is WSHSY and CDR2 SAAADI.